This T cell receptor (beta chain) was profiled in a study of blood T cell repertoires in COVID-19. Study background: Samples taken during acute and convalescent COVID-19 were collected in the United States, Italy and Spain. Sources were T cells, B-cell-depleted T cells, or PBMCs; the material itself was cDNA or gDNA.

Participant-given clinical history determined each cohort assignment. As originally analysed: Estimated nucleated cell counts came from reference gene primer amplification. Repertoires were generated with immunoSEQ multiplex PCR, while TCRdb's copy carries only in-frame clones and drops some. The V and J calls and clone size are taken from that table; D and trimming were inferred from the DNA. In the table there are approximately 170,000 clones, around 80% of which are singletons. The germline gives CDR1 SGHDT, CDR2 YYEEEE. This CDR3 region has 15 residues. After removal of 6 bases from V and 3 bases from J, the junction contained 8 bases not matched to a gene.

This TCR was sampled from a man between 35 and 55 years old who had recovered from COVID-19. The chain uses TRBV5-6 and TRBJ2-1, with 8 positions matching TRBD2. The sequenced sample was PBMCs or T cells enriched from blood (not recorded which). CDR3 DNA: TGTGCCAGCACCACCCAGCGGGGGTACTACAATGAGCAGTTCTTC. Its translation: CASTTQRGYYNEQFF.